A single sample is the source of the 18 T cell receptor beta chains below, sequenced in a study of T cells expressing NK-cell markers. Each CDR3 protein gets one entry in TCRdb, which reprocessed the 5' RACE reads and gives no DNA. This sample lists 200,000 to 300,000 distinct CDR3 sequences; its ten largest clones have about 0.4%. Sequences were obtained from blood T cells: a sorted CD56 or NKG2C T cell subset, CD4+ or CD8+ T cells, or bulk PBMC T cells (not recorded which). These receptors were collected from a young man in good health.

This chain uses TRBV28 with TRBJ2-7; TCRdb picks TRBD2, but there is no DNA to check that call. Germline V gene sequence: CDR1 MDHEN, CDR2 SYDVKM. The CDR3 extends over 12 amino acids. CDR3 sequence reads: CATSGTRYEQYF.

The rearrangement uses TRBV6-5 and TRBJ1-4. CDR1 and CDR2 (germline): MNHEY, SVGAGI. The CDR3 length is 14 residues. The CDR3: CASVRAGAREKLFF.

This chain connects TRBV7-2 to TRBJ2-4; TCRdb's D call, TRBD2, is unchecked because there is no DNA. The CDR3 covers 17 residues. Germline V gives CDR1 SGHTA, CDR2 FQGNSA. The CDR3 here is CASSQGGLAGHKNIQYF.

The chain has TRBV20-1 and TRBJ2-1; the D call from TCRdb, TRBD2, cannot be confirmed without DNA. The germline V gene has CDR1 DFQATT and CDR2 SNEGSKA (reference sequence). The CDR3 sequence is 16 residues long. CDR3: CSASTPGTSGFDEQFF.

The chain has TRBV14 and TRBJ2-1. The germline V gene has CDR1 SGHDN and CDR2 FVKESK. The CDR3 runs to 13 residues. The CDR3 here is CASSQDVWGEQFF. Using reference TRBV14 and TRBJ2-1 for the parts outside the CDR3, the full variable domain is EAGVTQFPSHSVIEKGQTVTLRCDPISGHDNLYWYRRVMGKEIKFLLHFVKESKQDESGMPNNRFLAERTGGTYSTLKVQPAELEDSGVYFCASSQDVWGEQFFGPGTRLTVL.

CDR3 sequence reads: CASSERWNIQYF. J is TRBJ2-4 and V is TRBV6-5. Germline V lookup: CDR1 MNHEY, CDR2 SVGAGI. The CDR3 is made up of 12 amino acids.

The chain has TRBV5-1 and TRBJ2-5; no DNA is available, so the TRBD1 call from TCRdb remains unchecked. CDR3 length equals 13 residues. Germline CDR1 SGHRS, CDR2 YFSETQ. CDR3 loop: CASSAGGPPAQYF.

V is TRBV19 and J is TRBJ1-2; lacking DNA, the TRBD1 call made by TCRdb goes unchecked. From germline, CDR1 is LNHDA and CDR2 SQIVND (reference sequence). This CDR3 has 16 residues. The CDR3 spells CASSIMRTAPNYGYTF. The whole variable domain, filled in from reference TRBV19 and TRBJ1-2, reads DGGITQSPKYLFRKEGQNVTLSCEQNLNHDAMYWYRQDPGQGLRLIYYSQIVNDFQKGDIAEGYSVSREKKESFPLTVTSAQKNPTAFYLCASSIMRTAPNYGYTFGSGTRLTVV.

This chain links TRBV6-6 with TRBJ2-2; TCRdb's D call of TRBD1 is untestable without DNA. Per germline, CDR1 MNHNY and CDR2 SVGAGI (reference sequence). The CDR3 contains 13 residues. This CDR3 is CASSYPTGEELFF.

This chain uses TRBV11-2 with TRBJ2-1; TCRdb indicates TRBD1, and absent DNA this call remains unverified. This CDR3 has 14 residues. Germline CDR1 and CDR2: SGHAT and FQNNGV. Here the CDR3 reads CASSPWRDMGEQFF.

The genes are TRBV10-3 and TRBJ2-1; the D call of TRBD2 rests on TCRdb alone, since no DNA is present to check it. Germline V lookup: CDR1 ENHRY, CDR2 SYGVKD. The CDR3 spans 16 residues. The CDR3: CAISESGGRGYSEQFF.

CDR3 residues: CSASRTSYNEQFF. The V call is TRBV20-1, the J call TRBJ2-1; the TRBD2 assignment by TCRdb is unverifiable without DNA. CDR3 length: 13 amino acids. The germline gives CDR1 DFQATT, CDR2 SNEGSKA (reference sequence).

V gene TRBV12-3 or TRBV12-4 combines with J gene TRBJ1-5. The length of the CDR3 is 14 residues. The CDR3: CASSRGLVFQPQHF.

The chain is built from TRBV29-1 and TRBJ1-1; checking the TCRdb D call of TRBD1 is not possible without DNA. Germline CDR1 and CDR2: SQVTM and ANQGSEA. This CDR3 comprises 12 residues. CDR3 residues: CSVWGLYTEAFF.

CDR3 loop: CASGPGGWDTDTQYF. This chain uses TRBV6-4 with TRBJ2-3; TCRdb's assignment of TRBD1 cannot be checked, as there is no DNA. The CDR3 totals 15 residues. Germline-derived CDR1 and CDR2 are MRHNA and SNTAGT.

The CDR3 reads CASSYWREGGNEQFF. The gene calls are TRBV6-5 and TRBJ2-1; there is no DNA to check the TCRdb D call of TRBD2. This CDR3 spans 15 amino acids. Germline CDR1 MNHEY, CDR2 SVGAGI.

The CDR3 sequence is CATRTSGSFSYNEQFF. The chain is built from TRBV19 and TRBJ2-1; TCRdb reports TRBD2, a call that lacks DNA to check it against. The CDR3 sequence is 16 residues long. Germline loops: CDR1 LNHDA, CDR2 SQIVND (reference sequence).

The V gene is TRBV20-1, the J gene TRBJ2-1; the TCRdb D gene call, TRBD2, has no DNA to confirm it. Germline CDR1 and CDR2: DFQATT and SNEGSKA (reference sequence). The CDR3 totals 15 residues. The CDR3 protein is CSASSRDSHFNEQFF.